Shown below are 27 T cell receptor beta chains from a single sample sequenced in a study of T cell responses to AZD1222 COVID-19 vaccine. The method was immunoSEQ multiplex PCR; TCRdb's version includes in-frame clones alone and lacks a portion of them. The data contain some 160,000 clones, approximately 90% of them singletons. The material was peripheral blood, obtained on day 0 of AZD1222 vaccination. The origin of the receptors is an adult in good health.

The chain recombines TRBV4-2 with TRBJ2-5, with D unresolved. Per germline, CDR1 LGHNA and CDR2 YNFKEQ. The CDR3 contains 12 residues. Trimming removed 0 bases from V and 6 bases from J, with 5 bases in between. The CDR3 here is CASSQDYKTQYF. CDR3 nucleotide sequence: TGTGCCAGCAGCCAAGATTATAAGACCCAGTACTTC.

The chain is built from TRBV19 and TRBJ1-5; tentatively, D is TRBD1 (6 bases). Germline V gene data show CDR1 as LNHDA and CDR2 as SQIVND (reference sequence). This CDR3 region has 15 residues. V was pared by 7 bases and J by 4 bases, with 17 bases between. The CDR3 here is CASTLRSGANQPQHF. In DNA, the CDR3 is TGTGCCAGTACCCTCCGGTCAGGGGCAAATCAGCCCCAGCATTTT.

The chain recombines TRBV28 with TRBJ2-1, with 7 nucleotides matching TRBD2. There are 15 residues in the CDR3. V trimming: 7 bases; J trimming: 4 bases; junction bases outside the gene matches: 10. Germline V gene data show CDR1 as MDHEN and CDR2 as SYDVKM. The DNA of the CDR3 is TGTGCCAGCACCCTGTTCACGGGGGGTTACAATGAGCAGTTCTTC. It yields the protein CASTLFTGGYNEQFF.

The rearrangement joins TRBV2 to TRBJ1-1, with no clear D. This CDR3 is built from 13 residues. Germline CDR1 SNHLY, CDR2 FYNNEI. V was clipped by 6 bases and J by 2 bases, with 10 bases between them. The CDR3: CASRGQPNTEAFF. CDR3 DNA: TGTGCCAGCAGAGGGCAGCCTAACACTGAAGCTTTCTTT.

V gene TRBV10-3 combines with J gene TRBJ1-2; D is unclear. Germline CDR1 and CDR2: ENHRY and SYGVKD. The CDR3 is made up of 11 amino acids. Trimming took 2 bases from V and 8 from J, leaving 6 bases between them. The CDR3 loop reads CAISEPGGYTF. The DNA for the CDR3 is TGTGCCATCAGTGAGCCAGGAGGCTACACCTTC.

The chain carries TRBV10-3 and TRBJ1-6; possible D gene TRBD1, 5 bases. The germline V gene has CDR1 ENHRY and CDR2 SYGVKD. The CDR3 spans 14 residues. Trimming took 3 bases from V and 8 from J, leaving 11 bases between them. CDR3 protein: CAISDGRVDSPLHF. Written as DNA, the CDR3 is TGTGCCATCAGTGACGGCAGGGTGGATTCACCCCTCCACTTT.

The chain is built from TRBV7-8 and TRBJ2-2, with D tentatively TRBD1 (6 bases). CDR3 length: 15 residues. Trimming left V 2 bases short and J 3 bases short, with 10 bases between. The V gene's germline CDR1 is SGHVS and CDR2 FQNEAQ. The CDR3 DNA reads TGTGCCAGCAGCTTATGGGGACACCACACCGGGGAGCTGTTTTTT. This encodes CASSLWGHHTGELFF.

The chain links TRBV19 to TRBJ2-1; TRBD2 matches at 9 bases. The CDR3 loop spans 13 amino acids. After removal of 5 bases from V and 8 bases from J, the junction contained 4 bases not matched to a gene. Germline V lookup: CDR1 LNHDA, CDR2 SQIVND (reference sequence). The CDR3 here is CASSSGLAYEQFF. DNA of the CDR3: TGTGCCAGTAGTTCAGGACTAGCGTATGAGCAGTTCTTC.

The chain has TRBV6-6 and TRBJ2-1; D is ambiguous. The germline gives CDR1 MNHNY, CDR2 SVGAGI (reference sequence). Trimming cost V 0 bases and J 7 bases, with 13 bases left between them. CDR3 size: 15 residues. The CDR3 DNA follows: TGTGCCAGCAGTTACTCGACCGGTAGCAGGAATGAGCAGTTCTTC. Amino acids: CASSYSTGSRNEQFF.

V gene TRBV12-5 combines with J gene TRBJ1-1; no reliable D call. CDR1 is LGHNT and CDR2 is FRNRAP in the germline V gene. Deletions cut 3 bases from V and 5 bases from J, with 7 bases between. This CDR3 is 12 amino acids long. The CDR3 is CASGFAGTEAFF. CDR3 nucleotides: TGTGCTAGTGGTTTCGCGGGGACTGAAGCTTTCTTT.

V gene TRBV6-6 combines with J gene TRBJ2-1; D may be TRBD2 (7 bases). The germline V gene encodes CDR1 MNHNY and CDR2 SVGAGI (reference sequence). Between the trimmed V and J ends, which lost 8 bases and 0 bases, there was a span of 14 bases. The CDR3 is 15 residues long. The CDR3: CASVRGGGSYNEQFF. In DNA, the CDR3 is TGTGCCAGCGTCAGGGGCGGGGGCTCCTACAATGAGCAGTTCTTC.

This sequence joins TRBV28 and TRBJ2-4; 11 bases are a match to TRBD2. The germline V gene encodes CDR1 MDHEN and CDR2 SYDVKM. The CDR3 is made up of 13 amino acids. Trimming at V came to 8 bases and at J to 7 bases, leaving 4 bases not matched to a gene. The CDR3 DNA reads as TGTGCCAGCGAGGGACTAGCGGTTAACATTCAGTACTTC. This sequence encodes CASEGLAVNIQYF.

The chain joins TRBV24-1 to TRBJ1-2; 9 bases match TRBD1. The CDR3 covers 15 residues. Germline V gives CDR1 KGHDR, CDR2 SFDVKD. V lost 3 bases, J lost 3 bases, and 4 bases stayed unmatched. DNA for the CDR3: TGTGCCACCAGTGATCCCGGGACAGGGCACTATGGCTACACCTTC. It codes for CATSDPGTGHYGYTF.

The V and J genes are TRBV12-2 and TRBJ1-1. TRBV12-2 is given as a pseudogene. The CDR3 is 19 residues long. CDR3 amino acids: CASRLLSGIGGQGGGEAFF. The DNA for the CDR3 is TGTGCAAGTCGCTTATTAAGCGGGATAGGGGGGCAGGGAGGCGGAGAAGCTTTCTTT.

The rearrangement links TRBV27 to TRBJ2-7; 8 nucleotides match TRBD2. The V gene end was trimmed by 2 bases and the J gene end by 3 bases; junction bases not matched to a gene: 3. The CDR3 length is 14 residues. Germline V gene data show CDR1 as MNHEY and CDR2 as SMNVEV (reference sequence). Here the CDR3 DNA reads TGTGCCAGCAGTTTAGGAAGCGGGGGCTACGAGCAGTACTTC. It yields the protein CASSLGSGGYEQYF.

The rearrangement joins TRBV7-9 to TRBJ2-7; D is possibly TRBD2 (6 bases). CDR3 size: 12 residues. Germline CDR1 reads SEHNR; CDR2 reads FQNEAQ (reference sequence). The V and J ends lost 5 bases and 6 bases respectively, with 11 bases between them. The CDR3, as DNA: TGTGCCAGCAGCGGGAGGTCGGTCGAGCAGTACTTC. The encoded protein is CASSGRSVEQYF.

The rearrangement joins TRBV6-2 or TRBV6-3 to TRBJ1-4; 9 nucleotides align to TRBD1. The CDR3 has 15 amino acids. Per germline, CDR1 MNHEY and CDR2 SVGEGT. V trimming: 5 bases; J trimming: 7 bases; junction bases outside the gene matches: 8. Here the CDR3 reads CASSTLTGGSEKLFF. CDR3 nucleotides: TGTGCCAGCAGTACATTGACAGGGGGGAGTGAAAAACTGTTTTTT.

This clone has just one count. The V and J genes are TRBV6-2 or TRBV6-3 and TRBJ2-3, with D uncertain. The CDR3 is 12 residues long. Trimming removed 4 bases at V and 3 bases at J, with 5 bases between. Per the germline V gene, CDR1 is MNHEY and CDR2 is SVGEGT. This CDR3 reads CASSSPTDTQYF. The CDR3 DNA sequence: TGTGCCAGCAGTTCCCCAACAGATACGCAGTATTTT.

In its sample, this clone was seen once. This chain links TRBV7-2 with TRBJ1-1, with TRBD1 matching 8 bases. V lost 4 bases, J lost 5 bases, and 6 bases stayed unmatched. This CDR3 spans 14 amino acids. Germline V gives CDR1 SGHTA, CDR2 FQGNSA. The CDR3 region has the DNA TGTGCCAGCAGCTCCAGGGGGCGTGGGACTGAAGCTTTCTTT. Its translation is CASSSRGRGTEAFF.

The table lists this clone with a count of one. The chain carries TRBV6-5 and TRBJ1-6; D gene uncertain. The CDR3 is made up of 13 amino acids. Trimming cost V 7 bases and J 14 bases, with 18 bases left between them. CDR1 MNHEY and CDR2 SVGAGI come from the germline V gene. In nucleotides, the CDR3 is TGTGCCAGCACCCCGGGGTCGGCCGGATCCCTCCACTTT. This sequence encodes CASTPGSAGSLHF.

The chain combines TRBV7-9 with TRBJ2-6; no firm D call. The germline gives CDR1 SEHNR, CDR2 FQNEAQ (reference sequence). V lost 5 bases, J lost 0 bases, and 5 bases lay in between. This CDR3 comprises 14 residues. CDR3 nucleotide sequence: TGTGCCAGCAGCCACAGCTCTGGGGCCAACGTCCTGACTTTC. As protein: CASSHSSGANVLTF.

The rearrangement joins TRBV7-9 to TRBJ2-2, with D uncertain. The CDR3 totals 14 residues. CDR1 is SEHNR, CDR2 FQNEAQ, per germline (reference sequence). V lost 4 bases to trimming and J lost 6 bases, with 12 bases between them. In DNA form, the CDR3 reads TGTGCCAGCAGCTCTACCTGGGCGTCCGGGGAGCTGTTTTTT. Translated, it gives CASSSTWASGELFF.

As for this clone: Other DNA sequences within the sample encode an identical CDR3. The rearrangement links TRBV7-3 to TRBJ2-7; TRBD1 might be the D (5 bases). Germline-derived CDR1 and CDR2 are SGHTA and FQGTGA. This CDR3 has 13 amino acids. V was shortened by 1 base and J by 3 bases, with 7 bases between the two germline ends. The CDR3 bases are TGTGCCAGCAGCTTAAGCCAGGGCTACGAGCAGTACTTC. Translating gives CASSLSQGYEQYF.

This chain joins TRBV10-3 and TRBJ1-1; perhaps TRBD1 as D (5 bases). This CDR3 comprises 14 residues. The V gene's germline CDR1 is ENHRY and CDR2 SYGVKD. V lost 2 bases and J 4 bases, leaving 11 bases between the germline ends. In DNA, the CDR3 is TGTGCCATCAGTGAGGGGGTTGGGGGCACTGAAGCTTTCTTT. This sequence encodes CAISEGVGGTEAFF.

The CDR3 DNA reads as TGTGCCAGCAGCGTAGGCGCCCTCAGAGCCATGGGGGAGCTGTTTTTT. This encodes CASSVGALRAMGELFF. The chain joins TRBV9 to TRBJ2-2; no definite D call. The CDR3 length is 16 residues. V was pared by 0 bases and J by 8 bases, with 17 bases between. From germline, CDR1 is SGDLS and CDR2 YYNGEE.

This CDR3 reads CASSLVLPDTNYGYTF. CDR3 DNA: TGTGCCAGCAGCTTAGTCCTTCCAGACACGAACTATGGCTACACCTTC. J is TRBJ1-2 and V is TRBV7-8; D gene unclear. This CDR3 has 16 residues. Between the trimmed V and J ends, which lost 1 base and 2 bases, there was a span of 14 bases. Germline CDR1 reads SGHVS; CDR2 reads FQNEAQ.

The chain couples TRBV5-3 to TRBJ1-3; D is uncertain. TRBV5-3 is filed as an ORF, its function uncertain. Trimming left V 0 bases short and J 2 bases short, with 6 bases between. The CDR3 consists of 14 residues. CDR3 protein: CARSLGTTGNTIYF. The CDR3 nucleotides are TGTGCCAGAAGCTTGGGGACGACTGGAAACACCATATATTTT.